The next 11 T cell receptor beta chains were all read from a single sample in a study of T cells after posttransplantation cyclophosphamide. Data came from immunoSEQ multiplex PCR; TCRdb stores just in-frame clones and leaves some out. The sample contains more than 30,000 clones, none occurring once; 1.2% lies in the top ten. The sequenced sample was PBMCs. All receptors derive from a girl between 5 and 17 years old in good health, CMV-negative, and a related stem cell transplant donor.

The table lists this clone with a few counts. This chain uses TRBV28 with TRBJ2-5; D is unresolved. Trimming shortened V by 6 bases and J by 5 bases, and 7 bases separated the two germline ends. Looked up from germline, CDR1 is MDHEN and CDR2 is SYDVKM. The CDR3 length is 11 residues. This CDR3 is CASRSLETQYF. As DNA, the CDR3 is TGTGCCAGCAGATCCTTGGAGACCCAGTACTTC.

At least ten counts were recorded for this clone. V and J are TRBV7-9 and TRBJ1-1; D is undetermined. This CDR3 is 14 amino acids long. V was shortened by 3 bases and J by 0 bases, with 8 bases between the two germline ends. The germline CDR1 and CDR2 sequences are SEHNR and FQNEAQ (reference sequence). CDR3 sequence: CASSLEVMNTEAFF. The CDR3 DNA sequence: TGTGCCAGCAGCTTGGAGGTAATGAACACTGAAGCTTTCTTT.

The chain uses TRBV6-1 and TRBJ2-2; tentatively, D is TRBD2 (6 bases). V was cut by 6 bases and J by 3 bases, with 11 bases left in between. CDR1 is MNHNS, CDR2 SASEGT, per germline. The CDR3 is made up of 14 amino acids. CDR3 nucleotide sequence: TGTGCCAGCAGGCGGGACTTCCACACCGGGGAGCTGTTTTTT. This encodes CASRRDFHTGELFF.

This clone turned up a few times. J is TRBJ1-5 and V is TRBV6-1; 9 positions match TRBD1. CDR1 is MNHNS and CDR2 is SASEGT in the germline V gene. This CDR3 spans 14 amino acids. The V and J ends lost 6 bases and 4 bases, in that order; junction bases with no gene match: 4. DNA of the CDR3: TGTGCCAGCAGGACAGGGGGGCAAAATCAGCCCCAGCATTTT. Amino acid sequence: CASRTGGQNQPQHF.

At least ten counts were recorded for this clone. The chain couples TRBV27 to TRBJ1-2; D may be TRBD1 (6 bases). This CDR3 contains 18 residues. Germline lookup yields CDR1 MNHEY and CDR2 SMNVEV (reference sequence). Trimming pared 5 bases from V and 2 bases from J, leaving 24 bases between. CDR3 amino acids: CASSPYSTWTDQNYGYTF. The CDR3 DNA follows: TGTGCCAGCAGTCCCTACTCAACTTGGACAGATCAAAACTATGGCTACACCTTC.

This chain uses TRBV30 with TRBJ2-6; perhaps TRBD1 as D (5 bases). V lost 3 bases, J lost 5 bases, and 11 bases lay in between. CDR3 length: 14 amino acids. The germline CDR1 and CDR2 sequences are GTSNPN and SVGIG (reference sequence). CDR3 coding DNA: TGTGCCTGGAGCCCAGGGTCCCGGGCCAACGTCCTGACTTTC. Translation: CAWSPGSRANVLTF.

The CDR3 DNA reads TGTGCCAGCAGTACAACCCCCGGAGGCAATCAGCCCCAGCATTTT. It is translated as CASSTTPGGNQPQHF. The chain joins TRBV27 to TRBJ1-5; no reliable D call. Trimming shortened V by 5 bases and J by 2 bases, and 13 bases separated the two germline ends. The CDR3 is made up of 15 amino acids. CDR1 is MNHEY, CDR2 SMNVEV, per germline (reference sequence).

The chain combines TRBV28 with TRBJ2-7; TRBD2 is a possible D gene (6 bases). Trimming removed 4 bases at V and 5 bases at J, with 15 bases between. The germline V gene encodes CDR1 MDHEN and CDR2 SYDVKM. This CDR3 is built from 14 residues. Here the CDR3 DNA reads TGTGCCAGCAGTTCCCCCGGGGGTTCGGACGAGCAGTACTTC. Its translation: CASSSPGGSDEQYF.

This clone was detected many times. This chain uses TRBV5-1 with TRBJ2-6, with unresolved D. V was trimmed by 3 bases and J by 0 bases, leaving 10 bases between them. The CDR3 has 16 amino acids. Germline CDR1 SGHRS, CDR2 YFSETQ. CDR3 amino acids: CASSSEPGSGANVLTF. The CDR3 DNA is TGCGCCAGCAGCTCGGAACCAGGCTCTGGGGCCAACGTCCTGACTTTC.

This clone came up many times. V and J are TRBV14 and TRBJ2-1; 8 nucleotides line up with TRBD1. The germline V gene has CDR1 SGHDN and CDR2 FVKESK. CDR3 length: 15 amino acids. With V trimmed by 0 bases and J by 4 bases, 2 bases remained unmatched. The CDR3 DNA follows: TGTGCCAGCAGCCAAGAACGGACAGGGTACAATGAGCAGTTCTTC. Translating it yields CASSQERTGYNEQFF.

The sample holds a few counts of this clone. The chain carries TRBV6-1 and TRBJ1-2; TRBD1 is a possible D gene (5 bases). The CDR3 sequence is 16 residues long. V gave up 1 base and J gave up 5 bases, with 17 bases separating them. CDR1 is MNHNS, CDR2 SASEGT, per germline. The CDR3 loop reads CASSEGARVGKYGYTF. The CDR3 DNA is TGTGCCAGCAGTGAAGGGGCCAGGGTTGGAAAATATGGCTACACCTTC.